A single sample is the source of the 17 T cell receptor beta chains below, sequenced in a study of human T cells and chemical hapten exposure (dated by TCRdb to about 2021). The time point tag for this specimen amounts to: patch test 3, about 24 weeks after DPC sensitization. In the paper's terms, the treatment or condition label means: therapeutic diphenylcyclopropenone sensitization with weekly scalp DPC. Library preparation employed RACE. Data came from a NextSeq 500. TCRdb reanalyzed the raw reads on its own, using fastp at Q25 for trimming and MiXCR for clone calling, and kept in-frame beta chains. Rows are combined by CDR3 protein, so each entry shows the most common genes and DNA. For this sample there are about 200,000 distinct CDR3 sequences; 20% to 25% appear just once. 2.5% of the sample lies in the top ten. Sequences were derived from whole blood, sampled in connection with sensitization to the hapten diphenylcyclopropenone (DPC). These receptors were taken from a woman aged 40 to 50 with alopecia areata. Some clones in this sample may be carry-over from other donors' samples.

This clonotype occurred a few times. The V call is TRBV5-1, the J call TRBJ2-5; 12 bases are shared with TRBD2. The germline CDR1 and CDR2 sequences are SGHRS and YFSETQ. This CDR3 comprises 15 residues. After removal of 0 bases from V and 3 bases from J, the junction contained 0 bases not matched to a gene. In DNA, the CDR3 is TGCGCCAGCAGCTTGGGACTAGCGGGAGAAGAGACCCAGTACTTC. Translation: CASSLGLAGEETQYF.

The rearrangement links TRBV10-3 to TRBJ2-7; 9 nucleotides align to TRBD1. The CDR3 is 15 residues long. The germline gives CDR1 ENHRY, CDR2 SYGVKD. V was pared by 2 bases and J by 4 bases, with 6 bases of the junction left unmatched. CDR3 amino acids: CAISEGTGPMYEQYF. CDR3 in DNA: TGTGCCATCAGTGAGGGGACAGGGCCCATGTACGAGCAGTACTTC.

This chain joins TRBV11-1 and TRBJ2-7, with TRBD1 as a possible D gene (6 bases). V dropped 3 bases and J dropped 3 bases, with 15 bases sitting between them. This CDR3 has 15 residues. CDR1 is SGHAT, CDR2 FQDESV, per germline (reference sequence). The CDR3 loop reads CASSFGSGAGYEQYF. The DNA for the CDR3 is TGTGCCAGCAGCTTTGGTTCAGGGGCCGGCTACGAGCAGTACTTC.

This clonotype showed up just a few times. The chain combines TRBV7-2 with TRBJ1-5; D is unclear. Germline CDR1 SGHTA, CDR2 FQGNSA. The CDR3 consists of 18 residues. The germline V and J ends were trimmed by 5 bases and 0 bases, with 20 bases remaining between them. Written as DNA, the CDR3 is TGTGCCAGCAGCCAAATTGCCGGGCGGGGAATTAGCAATCAGCCCCAGCATTTT. This gives the protein CASSQIAGRGISNQPQHF.

The sample holds many counts of this clonotype. The J gene is TRBJ2-4, the V gene TRBV20-1; tentatively, D is TRBD1 (5 bases). CDR3 size: 13 residues. V gave up 3 bases and J gave up 9 bases, with 15 bases separating them. CDR1 is DFQATT, CDR2 SNEGSKA, per germline (reference sequence). This CDR3 reads CSASEQVIRIQYF. DNA for the CDR3: TGCAGTGCTAGTGAACAGGTGATTCGCATTCAGTACTTC.

The chain couples TRBV4-1 to TRBJ1-3; possible D gene TRBD1, 5 bases. Per germline, CDR1 MGHRA and CDR2 YSYEKL. CDR3 length equals 17 residues. Trimming removed 1 base from V and 3 bases from J, with 16 bases in between. CDR3 sequence reads: CASSQVGRERSGNTIYF. The DNA for the CDR3 is TGCGCCAGCAGCCAAGTCGGCAGGGAGAGAAGTGGAAACACCATATATTTT.

This clonotype was seen a handful of times. The V and J genes are TRBV27 and TRBJ1-5; no clear D gene. The CDR3 spans 16 residues. CDR1 MNHEY and CDR2 SMNVEV come from the germline V gene (reference sequence). V was cut by 2 bases and J by 3 bases, with 14 bases left in between. The CDR3: CASSLTRLLYNQPQHF. The CDR3 DNA reads as TGTGCCAGCAGTTTAACCAGGCTTCTCTACAATCAGCCCCAGCATTTT.

The rearrangement joins TRBV5-5 to TRBJ1-5; D gene unclear. Germline V gives CDR1 SGHKS, CDR2 YYEKEE (reference sequence). V was clipped by 0 bases and J by 0 bases, with 7 bases between them. The CDR3 consists of 15 residues. CDR3 DNA sequence: TGTGCCAGCAGCTTGGCTGAATATAGCAATCAGCCCCAGCATTTT. This encodes CASSLAEYSNQPQHF.

This clonotype occurred many times. The chain carries TRBV7-2 and TRBJ2-1, with 9 nucleotides matching TRBD2. Germline CDR1 is SGHTA and CDR2 is FQGNSA. The trim removed 5 bases at V and 0 bases at J, leaving 2 bases unmatched. The CDR3 consists of 15 residues. This CDR3 is CASSLSGSSYNEQFF. The CDR3 DNA is TGTGCCAGCAGCCTTAGCGGGAGCTCCTACAATGAGCAGTTCTTC.

This clonotype was seen at least ten times. The chain is built from TRBV15 and TRBJ2-7; D ambiguous. The V gene lost 0 bases and the J gene lost 0 bases, with 12 bases spanning the gap. This CDR3 is built from 16 residues. The V gene's germline CDR1 is LNHNV and CDR2 YYDKDF (reference sequence). In nucleotides, the CDR3 is TGTGCCACCAGCAGAGATCGTTCGACATCCTCCTACGAGCAGTACTTC. This codes for CATSRDRSTSSYEQYF.

The V call is TRBV20-1, the J call TRBJ1-5; 9 bases line up with TRBD1. J lost 1 base, V lost 3 bases, and 4 bases had no gene match. The CDR3 loop spans 15 amino acids. Germline V gene data show CDR1 as DFQATT and CDR2 as SNEGSKA (reference sequence). The CDR3 nucleotides read TGCAGTGCTAGGAACAGGGGGCTGAGCAATCAGCCCCAGCATTTT. This codes for CSARNRGLSNQPQHF.

J is TRBJ2-7 and V is TRBV29-1; a weak D match, TRBD1 (6 bases). Deletions cut 1 base from V and 1 base from J, with 14 bases between. This CDR3 spans 15 amino acids. Germline lookup yields CDR1 SQVTM and CDR2 ANQGSEA. This CDR3 reads CSVEGLAGDSYEQYF. Written as DNA, the CDR3 is TGCAGCGTTGAAGGGTTGGCAGGGGATTCCTACGAGCAGTACTTC.

This clonotype was picked up a small number of times. This chain joins TRBV5-1 and TRBJ2-7; possible D gene TRBD1, 6 bases. Deletions cut 1 base from V and 0 bases from J, with 8 bases between. Germline V gene sequence: CDR1 SGHRS, CDR2 YFSETQ. The CDR3 sequence is 14 residues long. In DNA form, the CDR3 reads TGCGCCAGCAGCTTGCAGGGGACCTCCTACGAGCAGTACTTC. Its protein product is CASSLQGTSYEQYF.

The rearrangement joins TRBV20-1 to TRBJ2-7; possible D gene TRBD2, 6 bases. This CDR3 region has 15 residues. Trimming pared 1 base from V and 4 bases from J, leaving 17 bases between. CDR1 DFQATT and CDR2 SNEGSKA come from the germline V gene (reference sequence). For the CDR3, the DNA is TGCAGTGCTAGAGCATCTCGGGAGTTGGGATACGAGCAGTACTTC. It specifies CSARASRELGYEQYF.

The J gene is TRBJ2-7, the V gene TRBV3-1, with TRBD1 identical over 8 bases. This CDR3 is built from 16 residues. The germline CDR1 and CDR2 sequences are LGHDT and YNNKEL (reference sequence). J gave up 6 bases and V 0 bases, and 10 bases lay outside the gene matches. The CDR3: CASSQDRTPGGGEQYF. DNA for the CDR3: TGTGCCAGCAGCCAAGATAGGACCCCAGGGGGCGGCGAGCAGTACTTC.

Note on this clonotype: The junction does not match germline at one end; this may be a read error. V gene TRBV11-2 combines with J gene TRBJ2-1, with 9 nucleotides matching TRBD2. Germline-derived CDR1 and CDR2 are SGHAT and FQNNGV. The CDR3 runs to 15 residues. Here the CDR3 DNA reads TGTGTCAGCAGCGTGACTAGCGGAACTAACAATGAGCAGTTCTTC. Its translation is CVSSVTSGTNNEQFF.

This clonotype has only a few counts. The rearrangement links TRBV28 to TRBJ2-1; 9 bases agree with TRBD1. The J segment lost 8 bases and the V segment lost 6 bases, leaving 8 bases of the junction unmatched. Germline-derived CDR1 and CDR2 are MDHEN and SYDVKM. The CDR3 is 14 amino acids. The DNA for the CDR3 is TGTGCCAGCAGAGACAGGGGGTCTGTTGATGAGCAGTTCTTC. Protein sequence: CASRDRGSVDEQFF.